This T cell receptor beta chain derives from a study of T cells after yellow fever vaccination. V was pared by 2 bases and J by 5 bases, with 6 bases of the junction left unmatched. The CDR3 is made up of 15 amino acids. The germline CDR1 and CDR2 sequences are LNHNV and YYDKDF (reference sequence). Study-wide findings and caveats: A faster peak, day 5 versus 15, was reached by the weaker secondary response. Subsequent to the booster, the majority of primary-vaccination clones reappeared (96% CD4, about 90% CD8).

TCRdb called the 5' RACE reads again in MiXCR, with one record for every CDR3 protein. Here the sample spans 400,000 or so distinct CDR3 sequences, about 9.9% being singletons. With respect to this clonotype: Its target is not known.

This TCR derives from a man aged 18-30 years who received the YFV17D yellow fever vaccine. Specimen: PBMCs, collected on the day of the first yellow fever vaccination. This chain connects TRBV15 to TRBJ2-3; TRBD1 aligns across 8 bases. The CDR3 protein is CATSRTRGPGDTQYF. The CDR3 coding sequence is TGTGCCACCAGCAGAACCAGGGGGCCGGGAGATACGCAGTATTTT.